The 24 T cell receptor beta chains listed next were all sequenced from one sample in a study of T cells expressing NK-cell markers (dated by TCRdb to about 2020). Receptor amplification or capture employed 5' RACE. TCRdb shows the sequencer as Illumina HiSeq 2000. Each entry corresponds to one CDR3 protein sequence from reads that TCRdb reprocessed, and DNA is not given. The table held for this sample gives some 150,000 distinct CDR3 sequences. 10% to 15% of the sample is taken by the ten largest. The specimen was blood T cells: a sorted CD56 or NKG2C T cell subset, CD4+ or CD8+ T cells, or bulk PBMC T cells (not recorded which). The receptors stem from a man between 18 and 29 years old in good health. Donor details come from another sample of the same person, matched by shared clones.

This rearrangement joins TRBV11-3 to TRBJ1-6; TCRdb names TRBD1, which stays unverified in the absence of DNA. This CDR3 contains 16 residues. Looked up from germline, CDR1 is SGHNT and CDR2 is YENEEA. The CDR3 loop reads CASRYTGQGARSPLHF.

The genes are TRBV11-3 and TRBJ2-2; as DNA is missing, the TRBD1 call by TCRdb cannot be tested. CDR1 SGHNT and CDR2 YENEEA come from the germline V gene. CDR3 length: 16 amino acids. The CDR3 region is CASSSWTGEHTGELFF.

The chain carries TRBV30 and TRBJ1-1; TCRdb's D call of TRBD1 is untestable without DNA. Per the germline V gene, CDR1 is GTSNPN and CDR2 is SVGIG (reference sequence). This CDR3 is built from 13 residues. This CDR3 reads CAWSVGTGEEAFF.

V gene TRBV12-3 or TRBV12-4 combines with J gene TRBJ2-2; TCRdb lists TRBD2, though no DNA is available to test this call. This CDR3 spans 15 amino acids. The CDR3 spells CASSLSPAKAGELFF.

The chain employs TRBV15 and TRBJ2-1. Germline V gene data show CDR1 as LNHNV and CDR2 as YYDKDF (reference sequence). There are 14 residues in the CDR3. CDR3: CATSREGSYNEQFF.

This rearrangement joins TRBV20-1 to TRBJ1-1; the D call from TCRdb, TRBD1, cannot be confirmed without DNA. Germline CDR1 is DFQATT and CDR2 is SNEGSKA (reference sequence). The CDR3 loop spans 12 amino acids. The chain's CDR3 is CSAGGRGTEAFF.

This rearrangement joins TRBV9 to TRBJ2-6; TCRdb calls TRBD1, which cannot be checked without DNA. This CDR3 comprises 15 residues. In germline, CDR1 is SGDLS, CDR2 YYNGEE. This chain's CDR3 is CASSGRGSGANVLTF. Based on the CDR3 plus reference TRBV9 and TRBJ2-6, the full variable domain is DSGVTQTPKHLITATGQRVTLRCSPRSGDLSVYWYQQSLDQGLQFLIQYYNGEERAKGNILERFSAQQFPDLHSELNLSSLELGDSALYFCASSGRGSGANVLTFGAGSRLTVL.

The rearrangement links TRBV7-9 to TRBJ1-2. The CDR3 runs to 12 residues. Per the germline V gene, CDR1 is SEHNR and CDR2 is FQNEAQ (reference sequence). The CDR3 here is CASSLGEYGYTF.

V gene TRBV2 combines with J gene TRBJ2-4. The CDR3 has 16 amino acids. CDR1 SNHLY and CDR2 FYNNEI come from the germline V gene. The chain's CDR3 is CASSEQAGIAKNIQYF.

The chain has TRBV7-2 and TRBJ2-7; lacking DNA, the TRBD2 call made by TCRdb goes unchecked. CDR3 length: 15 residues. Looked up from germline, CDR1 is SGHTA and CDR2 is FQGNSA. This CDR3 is CASSLASGVTYEQYF.

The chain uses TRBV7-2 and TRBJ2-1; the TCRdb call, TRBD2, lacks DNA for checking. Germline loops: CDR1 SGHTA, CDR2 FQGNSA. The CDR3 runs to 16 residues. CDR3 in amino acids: CASSYARAGLYNEQFF.

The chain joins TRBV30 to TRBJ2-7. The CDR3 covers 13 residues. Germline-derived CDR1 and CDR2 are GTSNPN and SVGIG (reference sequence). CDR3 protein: CAWQTDLSYEQYF.

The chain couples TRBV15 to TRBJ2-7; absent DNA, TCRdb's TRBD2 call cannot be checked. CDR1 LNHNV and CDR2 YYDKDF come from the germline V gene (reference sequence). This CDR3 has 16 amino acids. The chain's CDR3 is CATSSQPSGISYEQYF.

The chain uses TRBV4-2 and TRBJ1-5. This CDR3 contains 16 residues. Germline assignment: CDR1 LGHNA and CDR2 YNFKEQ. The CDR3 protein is CASSQAWTELNQPQHF.

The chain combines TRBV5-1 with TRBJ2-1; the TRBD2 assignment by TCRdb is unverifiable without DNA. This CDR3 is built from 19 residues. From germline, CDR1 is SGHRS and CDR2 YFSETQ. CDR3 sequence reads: CASSLEDGLLAGVHNEQFF.

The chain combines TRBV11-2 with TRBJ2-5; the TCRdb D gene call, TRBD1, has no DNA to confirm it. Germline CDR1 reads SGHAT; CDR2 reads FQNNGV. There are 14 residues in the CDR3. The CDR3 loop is CASLTGYFSETQYF.

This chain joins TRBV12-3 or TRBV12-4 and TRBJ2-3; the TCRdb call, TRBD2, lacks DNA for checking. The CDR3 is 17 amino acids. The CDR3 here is CASRLLGLAGATDTQYF.

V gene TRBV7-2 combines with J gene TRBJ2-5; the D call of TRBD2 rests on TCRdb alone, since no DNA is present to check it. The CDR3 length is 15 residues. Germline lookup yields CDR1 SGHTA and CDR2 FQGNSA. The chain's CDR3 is CASSPPVAGVETQYF.

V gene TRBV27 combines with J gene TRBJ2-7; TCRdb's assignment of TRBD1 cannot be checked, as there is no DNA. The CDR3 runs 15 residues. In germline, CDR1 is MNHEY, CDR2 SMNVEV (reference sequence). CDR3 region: CASSWRQGALYEQYF.

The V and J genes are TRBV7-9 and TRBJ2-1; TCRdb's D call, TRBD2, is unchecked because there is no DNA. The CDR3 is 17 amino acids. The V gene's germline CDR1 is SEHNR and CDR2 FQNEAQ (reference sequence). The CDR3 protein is CASSLVLAGVVNDEQFF.

The CDR3 loop is CASSSWTGGADTQYF. The chain uses TRBV5-6 and TRBJ2-3; TCRdb designates TRBD1, a call that cannot be tested without DNA. Germline V gives CDR1 SGHDT, CDR2 YYEEEE. The CDR3 totals 15 residues.

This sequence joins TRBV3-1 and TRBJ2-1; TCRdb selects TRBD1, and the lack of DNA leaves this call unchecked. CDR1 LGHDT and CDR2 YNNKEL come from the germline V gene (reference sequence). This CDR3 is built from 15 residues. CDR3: CASRPPGQGDNEQFF.

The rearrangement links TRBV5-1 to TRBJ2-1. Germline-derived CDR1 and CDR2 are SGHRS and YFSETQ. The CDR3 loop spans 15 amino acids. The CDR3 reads CASGSEVSSYNEQFF.

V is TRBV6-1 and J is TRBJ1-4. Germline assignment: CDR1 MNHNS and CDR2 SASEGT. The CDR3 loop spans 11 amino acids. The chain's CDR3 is CASRTVQKLFF.